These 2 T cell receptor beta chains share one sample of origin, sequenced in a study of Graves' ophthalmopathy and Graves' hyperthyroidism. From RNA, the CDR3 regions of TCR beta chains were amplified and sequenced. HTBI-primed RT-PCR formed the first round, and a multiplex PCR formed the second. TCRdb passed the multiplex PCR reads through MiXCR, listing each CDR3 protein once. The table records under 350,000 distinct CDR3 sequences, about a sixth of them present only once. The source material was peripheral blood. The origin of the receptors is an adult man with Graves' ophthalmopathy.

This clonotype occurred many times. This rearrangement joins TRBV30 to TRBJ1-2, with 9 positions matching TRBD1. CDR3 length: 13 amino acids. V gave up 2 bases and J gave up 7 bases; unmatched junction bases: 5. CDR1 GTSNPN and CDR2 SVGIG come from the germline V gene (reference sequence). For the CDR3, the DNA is TGTGCCTGGAGTAGTGGGACAGGGACTGGCTACACCTTC. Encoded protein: CAWSSGTGTGYTF.

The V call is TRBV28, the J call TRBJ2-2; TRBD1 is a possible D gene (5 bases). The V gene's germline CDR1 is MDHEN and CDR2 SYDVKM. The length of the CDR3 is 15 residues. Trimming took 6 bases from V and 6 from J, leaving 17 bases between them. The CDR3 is CASSAQDTWAGELFF. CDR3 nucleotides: TGTGCCAGCAGCGCCCAGGACACGTGGGCCGGGGAGCTGTTTTTT.